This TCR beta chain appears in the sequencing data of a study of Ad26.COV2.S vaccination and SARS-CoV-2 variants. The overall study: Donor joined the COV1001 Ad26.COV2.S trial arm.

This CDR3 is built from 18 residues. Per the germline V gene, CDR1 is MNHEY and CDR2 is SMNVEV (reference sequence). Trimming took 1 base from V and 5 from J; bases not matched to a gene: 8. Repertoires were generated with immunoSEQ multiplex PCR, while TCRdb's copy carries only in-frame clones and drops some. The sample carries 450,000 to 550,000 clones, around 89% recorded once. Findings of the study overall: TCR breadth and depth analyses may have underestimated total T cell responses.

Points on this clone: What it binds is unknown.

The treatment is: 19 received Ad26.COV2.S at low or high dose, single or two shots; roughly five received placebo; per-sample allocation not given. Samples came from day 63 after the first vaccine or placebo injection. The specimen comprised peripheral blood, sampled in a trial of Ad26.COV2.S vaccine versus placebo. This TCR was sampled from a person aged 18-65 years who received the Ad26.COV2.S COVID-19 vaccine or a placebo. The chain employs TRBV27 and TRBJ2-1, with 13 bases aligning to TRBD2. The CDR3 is CASSLFPRLAGGDNEQFF. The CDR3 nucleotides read TGTGCCAGCAGTTTATTCCCCCGACTAGCGGGGGGCGACAATGAGCAGTTCTTC.